This T cell receptor beta chain is from a study of metastatic and nonmetastatic thyroid tumors. Looking at the study overall: From malignant and benign thyroid patients, repertoires in blood and in tumor or nodule tissue were compared.

Original processing notes: A papillary thyroid cancer distant-metastasis classifier was built from CDR3 differences across clinicopathological groups. TCRdb reanalyzed the PCR reads via MiXCR. TCRdb's processing, not the study's, gives the V and J calls here. The table shows about 26,000 clones, with roughly 25% occurring only once. Points from the study as a whole: Within blood and tumor, benign nodules reportedly had significantly lower TCR beta diversity than malignant thyroid tumors did.

Each patient came to thyroid surgery without any prior treatment (of any kind). This clone has a count of ten or more. The antigen remains undetermined. Other DNA sequences in the same sample also yield this CDR3. Looked up from germline, CDR1 is SGHAT and CDR2 is FQNNGV. This CDR3 spans 15 amino acids. V shed 7 bases and J 6 bases; nucleotides not matched to a gene: 12. This TCR was recovered from a female donor with papillary thyroid cancer or a benign thyroid nodule (not recorded which). Some clones in this sample may be carry-over from other donors' samples. Sequenced material: blood. The chain carries TRBV11-2 and TRBJ2-1, with TRBD2 identical over 7 bases. The CDR3 nucleotides read TGTGCCAGCACCCTCGGGACTACCAAGAGCAATGAGCAGTTCTTC. This translates into CASTLGTTKSNEQFF.